The sample holds many counts of the clone carrying this T cell receptor beta chain. Its antigen is unidentified. Unique molecular identifiers were used to barcode this TCRbeta library. Via MiXCR, TCRdb re-called the PCR reads, giving one row per CDR3 protein. The sample consists of 280,000 or so distinct CDR3 sequences, roughly 11% of them appearing once. These data come from a study of T-cell reconstitution after alpha-beta-depleted transplantation in children. Study results and limitations: Newly produced T cells mostly provided counts and TCRbeta diversity after one year, as hyperexpanded clones declined.

With 4 bases removed from V and 5 bases from J, the gap between germline ends came to 19 bases. Germline CDR1 is SGHRS and CDR2 is YFSETQ. The CDR3 has 17 amino acids. This sequence originates from a male patient between 2 and 15 years old who had a stem cell transplant for chronic granulomatous disease, so the T cells may come from the graft donor. The chain has TRBV5-1 and TRBJ1-6; a weak D match, TRBD1 (5 bases). The sequencing here drew on peripheral blood, taken 180 days after TCRalphabeta/CD19-depleted stem cell transplant. The CDR3 is CASSVRLAGTDNSPLHF. CDR3 coding DNA: TGCGCCAGCAGCGTAAGGCTTGCCGGGACGGATAATTCACCCCTCCACTTT.